This passage covers 32 T cell receptor beta chains from one sample sequenced in a study of T cells in tuberculosis. Sample time point: new active TB diagnosis, blood taken before or within 7 days of starting treatment. TCRdb's table, derived via immunoSEQ multiplex PCR, lists solely in-frame clones and lacks some. The table includes approximately 35,000 clones, about 92% detected once. Material: PBMCs, obtained at tuberculosis diagnosis. The source of these receptors is an adult with tuberculosis. Some clones in this sample may be carry-over from other donors' samples.

The chain carries TRBV2 and TRBJ1-4; possibly TRBD1 for D (5 bases). The CDR3 extends over 11 amino acids. The germline V gene encodes CDR1 SNHLY and CDR2 FYNNEI. CDR3 in DNA: TGTGCGGGACTTTTGGATGAAAAACTGTTTTTT. Translating gives CAGLLDEKLFF.

This clone has only one observation. This chain links TRBV29-1 with TRBJ2-7; D may be TRBD2 (6 bases). The germline CDR1 and CDR2 sequences are SQVTM and ANQGSEA. CDR3 length equals 12 residues. The germline V and J ends were trimmed by 3 bases and 5 bases, with 11 bases remaining between them. The DNA of the CDR3 is TGCAGCGTTGAGCGGGGCAGCAACGAGCAGTACTTC. Residues: CSVERGSNEQYF.

The chain recombines TRBV7-2 with TRBJ1-3, with D perhaps TRBD1 (6 bases). With 5 bases removed from V and 4 bases from J, the gap between germline ends came to 18 bases. The CDR3 extends over 16 amino acids. The germline V gene has CDR1 SGHTA and CDR2 FQGNSA. CDR3 in amino acids: CASSLSTGTSGNTIYF. CDR3 bases: TGTGCCAGCAGCCTATCGACCGGGACATCGGGAAACACCATATATTTT.

The V and J genes are TRBV6-5 and TRBJ1-2, with D possibly matching TRBD1 (6 bases). CDR3 length equals 14 residues. Between the trimmed V and J ends, which lost 6 bases and 2 bases, there was a span of 13 bases. Germline V gives CDR1 MNHEY, CDR2 SVGAGI. The CDR3 region has the DNA TGTGCCAGCAGGTGGACAGCTAACAACTATGGCTACACCTTC. As protein: CASRWTANNYGYTF.

The CDR3, as DNA: TGTGCCAGCAGCTTATTTGGGGGGAGCACGTACAATGAGCAGTTCTTC. This sequence encodes CASSLFGGSTYNEQFF. This rearrangement joins TRBV7-3 to TRBJ2-1; D is perhaps TRBD2 (6 bases). V shed 2 bases and J shed 4 bases, with 15 bases lying between them. The CDR3 is 16 residues long. Germline CDR1 SGHTA, CDR2 FQGTGA.

The gene calls are TRBV27 and TRBJ2-1; 10 bases align to TRBD1. Germline V gene lookup returns CDR1 MNHEY and CDR2 SMNVEV (reference sequence). The V segment lost 6 bases and the J segment 2 bases; nucleotides outside the gene matches: 4. This CDR3 region has 15 residues. CDR3 region: CASSPGTGAYNEQFF. The CDR3 DNA follows: TGTGCCAGCAGCCCAGGGACAGGGGCCTACAATGAGCAGTTCTTC.

This rearrangement joins TRBV18 to TRBJ2-1, with 8 nucleotides matching TRBD1. Per the germline V gene, CDR1 is KGHSH and CDR2 is LQKENI. The CDR3 consists of 15 residues. With V trimmed by 6 bases and J by 8 bases, 12 bases remained unmatched. Here the CDR3 reads CASSPLGQGRDEQFF. As DNA, the CDR3 is TGTGCCAGCTCCCCCCTTGGACAGGGTCGGGATGAGCAGTTCTTC. The full variable domain, in which reference TRBV18 and TRBJ2-1 provide the parts outside the CDR3, is NAGVMQNPRHLVRRRGQEARLRCSPMKGHSHVYWYRQLPEEGLKFMVYLQKENIIDESGMPKERFSAEFPKEGPSILRIQQVVRGDSAAYFCASSPLGQGRDEQFFGPGTRLTVL.

This sequence joins TRBV7-8 and TRBJ2-2; TRBD1 agrees at 8 bases. There are 18 residues in the CDR3. The germline CDR1 and CDR2 sequences are SGHVS and FQNEAQ. V lost 5 bases and J lost 0; bases outside the gene matches: 11. The CDR3 DNA follows: TGTGCCAGCAGCCCGGCCCGAACAGGGGGATCGAACACCGGGGAGCTGTTTTTT. Protein: CASSPARTGGSNTGELFF.

This chain joins TRBV18 and TRBJ2-7; perhaps TRBD1 as D (5 bases). The CDR3 is 13 amino acids. The V gene's germline CDR1 is KGHSH and CDR2 LQKENI. V was pared by 2 bases and J by 6 bases, with 11 bases between. The CDR3 loop reads CASSPVGQGEQYF. CDR3 bases: TGTGCCAGCTCACCAGTCGGCCAGGGCGAGCAGTACTTC.

The chain recombines TRBV21-1 with TRBJ2-7; the table's TRBD1 call for D was not verified on the DNA. TRBV21-1 constitutes a pseudogene. This CDR3 spans 16 amino acids. CDR3 DNA sequence: TGTGCCAGCCCCCTCGGACAGGGGGATAGTAGTTACGAGCAGTACTTC. Encoded protein: CASPLGQGDSSYEQYF.

CDR3 sequence reads: CASSLGTLTETYYEQYF. CDR3 nucleotides: TGTGCCAGCAGCTTAGGCACCCTGACCGAGACTTACTACGAGCAGTACTTC. The chain joins TRBV7-8 to TRBJ2-7; D gene ambiguous. Germline V gene sequence: CDR1 SGHVS, CDR2 FQNEAQ. The CDR3 is 17 residues long. The V end was cut by 1 base, the J end by 3 bases, with 19 bases between.

This chain joins TRBV19 and TRBJ1-2, with a possible D match to TRBD1 (6 bases). Germline loops: CDR1 LNHDA, CDR2 SQIVND (reference sequence). Trimming removed 5 bases at V and 5 bases at J, with 18 bases between. This CDR3 comprises 15 residues. CDR3: CASSPTRTASYGYTF. CDR3 DNA sequence: TGTGCCAGTAGTCCAACGAGGACAGCCAGTTATGGCTACACCTTC.

This clone occurred once. The rearrangement joins TRBV29-1 to TRBJ1-2; 11 bases fit TRBD1. CDR1 and CDR2 from the germline V gene are SQVTM and ANQGSEA. The CDR3 runs to 17 residues. The J segment lost 0 bases and the V segment lost 4 bases, leaving 10 bases of the junction unmatched. CDR3 sequence: CSVGPGTGGMSNYGYTF. DNA of the CDR3: TGCAGCGTTGGTCCCGGGACAGGGGGGATGTCTAACTATGGCTACACCTTC.

The chain joins TRBV28 to TRBJ2-7; D uncertain. This CDR3 is 14 amino acids long. V was clipped by 5 bases and J by 2 bases, with 13 bases between them. Germline V gives CDR1 MDHEN, CDR2 SYDVKM. In DNA, the CDR3 is TGTGCCAGCAGTGCCCCGGGTATAACCTACGAGCAGTACTTC. Translated, it gives CASSAPGITYEQYF.

V is TRBV6-6 and J is TRBJ1-6; maybe TRBD1 (6 bases). V gave up 7 bases and J gave up 0 bases, with 10 bases separating them. This CDR3 has 15 amino acids. Per the germline V gene, CDR1 is MNHNY and CDR2 is SVGAGI (reference sequence). The CDR3 loop reads CASTGQSSYNSPLHF. The CDR3, as DNA: TGTGCCAGCACCGGACAGAGCTCCTATAATTCACCCCTCCACTTT.

This rearrangement joins TRBV27 to TRBJ1-2; possible D gene TRBD1, 5 bases. The V and J ends lost 7 bases and 0 bases respectively, with 6 bases between them. The CDR3 runs to 12 residues. Per germline, CDR1 MNHEY and CDR2 SMNVEV (reference sequence). For the CDR3, the DNA is TGTGCCAGCAAGACAGCTAACTATGGCTACACCTTC. It is translated as CASKTANYGYTF.

This sequence joins TRBV13 and TRBJ2-3; 8 bases fit TRBD2. CDR1 PRHDT and CDR2 FYEKMQ come from the germline V gene (reference sequence). With 8 bases clipped from V and 0 bases from J, the junction kept 16 bases outside the gene matches. The CDR3 consists of 18 residues. The CDR3 nucleotides are TGTGCCAGCGGAATAGTCCTCCCCGGGGGGGCTAGCACAGATACGCAGTATTTT. This codes for CASGIVLPGGASTDTQYF.

This chain uses TRBV5-1 with TRBJ2-3; weak D call: TRBD2 (6 bases). Per germline, CDR1 SGHRS and CDR2 YFSETQ. Trimming left V 2 bases short and J 5 bases short, with 18 bases between. The CDR3 sequence is 16 residues long. The CDR3 is CASSLGTSRRGDTQYF. CDR3 coding DNA: TGCGCCAGCAGCTTAGGGACTTCACGTCGGGGAGATACGCAGTATTTT.

Notes on this clone: One end of the junction fails to match germline, which may point to a read error. This chain links TRBV7-8 with TRBJ2-5; TRBD1 aligns across 10 bases. The germline gives CDR1 SGHVS, CDR2 FQNEAQ. The CDR3 runs 15 residues. This CDR3 reads CASSLRGQGQEAQYF. The CDR3 region has the DNA TGTGCCAGCAGCTTACGGGGACAGGGGCAAGAGGCCCAGTACTTC.

V is TRBV5-1 and J is TRBJ2-2; 8 bases fit TRBD1. V lost 2 bases and J lost 3; bases outside the gene matches: 0. This CDR3 region has 14 residues. Germline CDR1 and CDR2: SGHRS and YFSETQ. The CDR3 bases are TGCGCCAGCAGCTTCAGGGGGCACACCGGGGAGCTGTTTTTT. This sequence encodes CASSFRGHTGELFF.

CDR3 nucleotides: TGTGCCAGCTCACCACTCGCGGGGCTGGTAGCCAAAAACATTCAGTACTTC. Protein product: CASSPLAGLVAKNIQYF. The V and J genes are TRBV18 and TRBJ2-4; possible D gene TRBD2, 6 bases. V lost 1 base and J 0 bases, leaving 13 bases between the germline ends. Germline V gives CDR1 KGHSH, CDR2 LQKENI. CDR3 length equals 17 residues.

This clone was seen just once. The V and J genes are TRBV2 and TRBJ2-7; D is possibly TRBD2 (5 bases). V shed 4 bases and J shed 0 bases, with 10 bases lying between them. CDR3 length: 14 residues. Germline CDR1 is SNHLY and CDR2 is FYNNEI. The CDR3: CASSGSRDSYEQYF. Here the CDR3 DNA reads TGTGCCAGCAGTGGGTCCCGGGACTCCTACGAGCAGTACTTC.

This chain connects TRBV19 to TRBJ2-2; 9 bases fit TRBD2. The CDR3 is made up of 18 amino acids. Per the germline V gene, CDR1 is LNHDA and CDR2 is SQIVND (reference sequence). The V gene end was trimmed by 2 bases and the J gene end by 4 bases; junction bases not matched to a gene: 11. The CDR3 spells CASSIRASGAVFTGELFF. CDR3 nucleotides: TGTGCCAGTAGTATAAGGGCTAGCGGGGCGGTCTTCACCGGGGAGCTGTTTTTT.

The chain is built from TRBV28 and TRBJ1-3; D is undetermined. The V gene lost 4 bases and the J gene lost 4 bases, with 5 bases spanning the gap. This CDR3 is 12 amino acids long. Germline CDR1 reads MDHEN; CDR2 reads SYDVKM. The CDR3 here is CASSYQGNTIYF. Written as DNA, the CDR3 is TGTGCCAGCAGTTATCAGGGAAACACCATATATTTT.

The chain carries TRBV5-1 and TRBJ2-7, with D unclear. CDR3 size: 15 residues. Germline lookup yields CDR1 SGHRS and CDR2 YFSETQ. V was clipped by 1 base and J by 0 bases, with 11 bases between them. The CDR3 is CASSLNSLNSYEQYF. The CDR3 DNA reads TGCGCCAGCAGCTTGAATAGTTTAAACTCCTACGAGCAGTACTTC.

The J gene is TRBJ2-7, the V gene TRBV27; 7 bases agree with TRBD2. In germline, CDR1 is MNHEY, CDR2 SMNVEV (reference sequence). The CDR3 covers 13 residues. Trimming cost V 3 bases and J 9 bases; bases outside gene matches: 8. The CDR3 nucleotides read TGTGCCAGCAGTTTTCTCGCGGGGGTGGGGCAGTACTTC. Amino acid sequence: CASSFLAGVGQYF.

This chain joins TRBV4-1 and TRBJ2-1, with D possibly TRBD1 on 5 matching bases. Germline CDR1 and CDR2: MGHRA and YSYEKL. Trimming pared 6 bases from V and 1 base from J, leaving 16 bases between. The CDR3 has 16 amino acids. The CDR3 is CASRNQGGRSYNEQFF. The CDR3 nucleotides read TGCGCCAGCAGAAACCAGGGTGGAAGGTCCTACAATGAGCAGTTCTTC.

The chain couples TRBV19 to TRBJ1-6; no reliable D call. This CDR3 region has 11 residues. Trimming shortened V by 7 bases and J by 13 bases, and 11 bases separated the two germline ends. The germline V gene encodes CDR1 LNHDA and CDR2 SQIVND (reference sequence). This CDR3 is CASTKGGPLHF. In DNA, the CDR3 is TGTGCCAGTACCAAAGGCGGGCCCCTCCACTTT.

This chain links TRBV5-8 with TRBJ2-1; 7 nucleotides agree with TRBD1. The CDR3 sequence is 16 residues long. In germline, CDR1 is SGHTS, CDR2 YDEGEE. V trimming: 1 base; J trimming: 4 bases; junction bases outside the gene matches: 8. The DNA for the CDR3 is TGTGCCAGCAGCTTGTACCGAGGACAGGCATACAATGAGCAGTTCTTC. It encodes CASSLYRGQAYNEQFF.

This clone was seen once. The genes are TRBV19 and TRBJ2-3, with D uncertain. CDR1 is LNHDA and CDR2 is SQIVND in the germline V gene (reference sequence). Trimming left V 4 bases short and J 2 bases short, with 7 bases between. CDR3 size: 13 residues. The CDR3 loop is CASSTPNTDTQYF. For the CDR3, the DNA is TGTGCCAGTAGTACCCCAAACACAGATACGCAGTATTTT.

This CDR3 reads CATSRDRRAPAEAFF. CDR3 nucleotide sequence: TGTGCCACCAGCAGAGATAGGAGGGCTCCTGCTGAAGCTTTCTTT. The V call is TRBV15, the J call TRBJ1-1, with D unclear. This CDR3 region has 15 residues. Germline CDR1 reads LNHNV; CDR2 reads YYDKDF (reference sequence). Trimming removed 0 bases at V and 6 bases at J, with 14 bases between.

V usage is TRBV6-1 and J usage is TRBJ2-6; D might be TRBD1 (6 bases). This CDR3 has 15 residues. Per the germline V gene, CDR1 is MNHNS and CDR2 is SASEGT. Deletions cut 4 bases from V and 2 bases from J, with 9 bases between. The CDR3: CASSAQGAGANVLTF. The CDR3 DNA follows: TGTGCCAGCAGTGCACAGGGTGCTGGGGCCAACGTCCTGACTTTC.